A selection of T cell receptor beta chains follows, all from one sample in a study of healthy donors' naive CD4 and CD8 T cells. TCRdb reprocessed the reads via MiXCR and lists one record per CDR3 protein. The repertoire holds 180,000 or so distinct CDR3 sequences, with about 76% as singletons. Sample: naive CD4+ and CD8+ T cells sorted from blood, pooled from several donors. The receptors here all came from a pool of human donors in good health; the sample pools cells from several healthy donors. Each CDR3 is given with its conserved first and last residue. The D gene is left open where the match is weak. Part of the rows lack a size; the others show once, few, many or a class for expanded clones.

V	D	J	size	CDR3	DNA
TRBV29-1	TRBD1	TRBJ1-2	few	CSVILDRSDYGYTF	TGCAGCGTTATCCTGGACAGGAGCGACTATGGCTACACCTTC
TRBV6-1	TRBD1	TRBJ2-2	-	CASSWTGGRSTGELLF	TGTGCCAGCAGCTGGACAGGGGGAAGAAGCACCGGGGAGCTGCTTTTT
TRBV29-1	-	TRBJ1-4	-	CSVVDWGHGEKLFF	TGCAGCGTTGTTGATTGGGGGCATGGTGAAAAACTGTTTTTT
TRBV5-1	-	TRBJ2-7	-	CASSLRVDGEQYF	TGCGCCAGCAGCCTACGGGTAGACGGCGAGCAGTACTTC
TRBV5-6	-	TRBJ2-1	few	CASSSSHGFYNEQFF	TGTGCCAGCAGCTCCTCACACGGATTCTACAATGAGCAGTTCTTC
TRBV29-1	-	TRBJ2-7	-	CSVVSGAIYYEQYF	TGCAGCGTTGTAAGCGGTGCCATCTACTACGAGCAGTACTTC
TRBV6-5	TRBD1	TRBJ2-7	-	CASSYSSGQGYEQYF	TGTGCCAGCAGTTACTCGAGCGGACAGGGATACGAGCAGTACTTC
TRBV20-1	TRBD1	TRBJ1-2	-	CSARDRRGLVGGYTF	TGCAGTGCTAGAGATCGGAGGGGGCTTGTTGGAGGCTACACCTTC
TRBV29-1	-	TRBJ2-1	-	CSVEDLAVSVEQFF	TGCAGCGTTGAAGATCTGGCTGTGAGCGTTGAGCAGTTCTTC
TRBV15	-	TRBJ2-5	few	CATSRDWETQYF	TGTGCCACCAGCAGAGATTGGGAGACCCAGTACTTC
TRBV29-1	-	TRBJ1-5	-	CSVVEGRDRSNQPQHF	TGCAGCGTTGTAGAGGGGAGAGACAGGAGCAATCAGCCCCAGCATTTT
TRBV5-1	TRBD2	TRBJ2-7	-	CASSLTSGSVPFYEQYF	TGCGCCAGCAGCTTGACTAGCGGGAGCGTACCCTTTTACGAGCAGTACTTC
TRBV27	TRBD2	TRBJ2-1	once	CASNLLAGDQQFF	TGTGCCAGCAATTTGCTAGCGGGAGATCAGCAGTTCTTC
TRBV7-2	-	TRBJ1-6	few	CASSRGRGNSGPLHF	TGTGCCAGCAGCAGAGGACGGGGCAACAGCGGGCCCCTCCACTTT
TRBV6-6	TRBD1	TRBJ2-7	-	CASSMGQGYEQYF	TGTGCCAGCAGTATGGGACAGGGCTACGAGCAGTACTTC
TRBV13	TRBD2	TRBJ2-1	-	CASSFLRLAFNEQFF	TGTGCCAGCAGCTTCCTCAGACTAGCATTTAATGAGCAGTTCTTC